This TCR beta chain came from a study of read filtering for tumor transcriptome and immune sequencing. In the study overall: Revised staging placed about 8 patients in R-ISS I, 15 to 20 in II, 6 or 7 in III.

Study-wide results and limits: This fraction held mixed bone marrow immune cells after CD138-negative sorting. Compared with RNA-seq, IR-seq gave much higher clonotype depth and reliability. Without single-read clonotypes, shared clonotype proportions correlated more between IR-seq and RNA-seq.

About this clonotype itself: Its antigen remains unidentified. Since no conserved phenylalanine or tryptophan closes the CDR3, a read error is the likely cause.

This library used approximately 390 ng RNA and molecular barcoded adaptors spanning alpha/delta and beta/gamma chains. TCRdb reprocessed the reads with MiXCR, giving one entry per CDR3 protein. There are over 50,000 distinct CDR3 sequences in the sample; about 21% occur only once, and around 15% lies in the top ten. Germline V gene lookup returns CDR1 MNHNY and CDR2 SVGAGI (reference sequence). J gave up 5 bases and V 7 bases, and 8 bases lay outside the gene matches. CDR3 length: 13 amino acids. The TCR originated in a donor at least 40 years old with multiple myeloma. Sequenced: a population of CD138-negative cells sorted from bone marrow. The genes are TRBV6-6 and TRBJ2-7; TRBD1 aligns across 7 bases. Written as DNA, the CDR3 is TGTGCCAGCAATTTTATACAGGGGAACGAGCAGTACTTA. Translation: CASNFIQGNEQYL.